The 26 T cell receptor beta chains presented below share a single source sample, sequenced in a study of CD8 T cells in ankylosing spondylitis. One entry per CDR3 protein results from TCRdb running MiXCR on the 5' RACE reads. This repertoire shows around 39,000 distinct CDR3 sequences, approximately 16% found once; its top ten account for approximately 48%. The sample comprised blood. All receptors come from a male donor with ankylosing spondylitis or in good health (not recorded which).

This clonotype appeared a few times. CDR3 sequence reads: CASSQDRGLRLNTEAFF. The CDR3 nucleotides read TGTGCCAGCAGCCAGGACAGGGGGCTTCGCCTGAACACTGAAGCTTTCTTT. V and J are TRBV14 and TRBJ1-1, with 11 bases identical to TRBD1. Germline V gene data show CDR1 as SGHDN and CDR2 as FVKESK. The CDR3 is 17 amino acids. V lost 3 bases, J lost 0 bases, and 6 bases stayed unmatched.

This clonotype was seen a handful of times. The V and J genes are TRBV29-1 and TRBJ1-1; D not certain. Trimming removed 4 bases from V and 0 bases from J, with 3 bases in between. Germline loops: CDR1 SQVTM, CDR2 ANQGSEA. The CDR3 consists of 11 residues. DNA for the CDR3: TGCAGCGTTGTGTTGAACACTGAAGCTTTCTTT. Translation gives CSVVLNTEAFF.

This clonotype was seen only a few times. The chain joins TRBV29-1 to TRBJ2-5, with D tentatively TRBD1 (6 bases). Germline V gives CDR1 SQVTM, CDR2 ANQGSEA. The CDR3 has 13 residues. The V and J ends lost 6 bases and 1 base respectively, with 12 bases between them. CDR3 nucleotides: TGCAGCGTGGCCCGGGACACCCAAGAGACCCAGTACTTC. This translates into CSVARDTQETQYF.

This clonotype was seen more than once but under ten times. The V and J genes are TRBV28 and TRBJ2-2, with 8 bases that match TRBD2. Trimming cost V 10 bases and J 6 bases; bases outside gene matches: 10. This CDR3 region has 14 residues. CDR1 is MDHEN, CDR2 SYDVKM, per germline. As DNA, the CDR3 is TGTGCCACCCTCGGTGACGGGAGGGCCGGGGAGCTGTTTTTT. Amino acid sequence: CATLGDGRAGELFF.

The CDR3 region is CSASRKRGGNTGELFF. The DNA for the CDR3 is TGCAGTGCTAGTCGCAAGCGAGGGGGGAACACCGGGGAGCTGTTTTTT. The rearrangement joins TRBV20-1 to TRBJ2-2; maybe TRBD1 (6 bases). Germline V gene sequence: CDR1 DFQATT, CDR2 SNEGSKA (reference sequence). The CDR3 contains 16 residues. The V and J ends lost 3 bases and 1 base respectively, with 15 bases between them.

In its sample, this clonotype was seen a few times. J is TRBJ2-2 and V is TRBV5-1; maybe TRBD2 (6 bases). Germline loops: CDR1 SGHRS, CDR2 YFSETQ. Trimming stripped 3 bases from V and 2 bases from J, with 11 bases between. The CDR3 is made up of 15 amino acids. Here the CDR3 DNA reads TGCGCCAGCAGCTCGGAGGGCTTAAACACCGGGGAGCTGTTTTTT. It specifies CASSSEGLNTGELFF. Full variable domain (missing parts from reference TRBV5-1 and TRBJ2-2): KAGVTQTPRYLIKTRGQQVTLSCSPISGHRSVSWYQQTPGQGLQFLFEYFSETQRNKGNFPGRFSGRQFSNSRSEMNVSTLELGDSALYLCASSSEGLNTGELFFGEGSRLTVL.

The chain employs TRBV5-1 and TRBJ2-1, with TRBD2 matching over 8 bases. The CDR3 consists of 15 residues. The germline V gene has CDR1 SGHRS and CDR2 YFSETQ. V was clipped by 4 bases and J by 9 bases; unmatched bases: 12. CDR3 DNA: TGCGCCAGCAGCCCTCAAGCGGGAGAGGTGGTTGAGCAGTTCTTC. It specifies CASSPQAGEVVEQFF.

The chain joins TRBV7-2 to TRBJ2-2; D possibly corresponds to TRBD1 (6 bases). CDR3 size: 16 residues. Germline V lookup: CDR1 SGHTA, CDR2 FQGNSA. V shed 6 bases and J shed 0 bases, with 14 bases lying between them. The CDR3 here is CASRSDRTPNTGELFF. DNA of the CDR3: TGTGCCAGCAGATCAGACAGGACCCCGAACACCGGGGAGCTGTTTTTT.

The rearrangement uses TRBV9 and TRBJ2-1; D call uncertain. The germline gives CDR1 SGDLS, CDR2 YYNGEE. The CDR3 runs 11 residues. V was cut by 0 bases and J by 9 bases, with 4 bases left in between. As DNA, the CDR3 is TGTGCCAGCAGCGTAGGAAGTGAGCAGTTCTTC. Its protein product is CASSVGSEQFF. The full variable domain, its missing parts supplied by reference TRBV9 and TRBJ2-1, is DSGVTQTPKHLITATGQRVTLRCSPRSGDLSVYWYQQSLDQGLQFLIQYYNGEERAKGNILERFSAQQFPDLHSELNLSSLELGDSALYFCASSVGSEQFFGPGTRLTVL.

In its sample, this clonotype was seen a few times. The CDR3 loop is CASSYSGRNTDTQYF. CDR3 DNA sequence: TGTGCCAGCAGTTACTCGGGCAGGAACACAGATACGCAGTATTTT. The chain joins TRBV6-5 to TRBJ2-3; D ambiguous. Germline CDR1 MNHEY, CDR2 SVGAGI. V gave up 0 bases and J gave up 2 bases, with 9 bases separating them. The CDR3 runs 15 residues.

There are a few counts of this clonotype. J is TRBJ2-5 and V is TRBV12-3 or TRBV12-4, with TRBD1 as a possible D gene (6 bases). The CDR3 runs 14 residues. The V gene lost 3 bases and the J gene lost 1 base, with 9 bases spanning the gap. CDR3 region: CASSFNRVQETQYF. DNA for the CDR3: TGTGCCAGCAGTTTCAACAGGGTCCAAGAGACCCAGTACTTC.

The rearrangement links TRBV6-5 to TRBJ2-2; 8 nucleotides agree with TRBD1. Germline values: CDR1 MNHEY, CDR2 SVGAGI. This CDR3 is built from 16 residues. The J segment lost 2 bases and the V segment lost 5 bases, leaving 7 bases of the junction unmatched. CDR3 nucleotide sequence: TGTGCCAGCAGTACCGGGGACAGGATAAACACCGGGGAGCTGTTTTTT. Protein sequence: CASSTGDRINTGELFF.

This clonotype showed up many times. This chain joins TRBV29-1 and TRBJ2-1, with D tentatively TRBD2 (6 bases). Looked up from germline, CDR1 is SQVTM and CDR2 is ANQGSEA. Trimming cost V 3 bases and J 6 bases, with 15 bases left between them. This CDR3 has 14 residues. The CDR3 loop is CSVEGGGFVNEQFF. CDR3 in DNA: TGCAGCGTTGAGGGGGGTGGCTTTGTCAATGAGCAGTTCTTC.

The gene calls are TRBV7-3 and TRBJ1-5; 8 bases are a match to TRBD1. The CDR3 extends over 13 amino acids. V was clipped by 5 bases and J by 4 bases; unmatched bases: 1. The germline V gene encodes CDR1 SGHTA and CDR2 FQGTGA. In nucleotides, the CDR3 is TGTGCCAGCAGCCAGGGGGCTAATCAGCCCCAGCATTTT. It codes for CASSQGANQPQHF. The full variable domain, its missing parts supplied by reference TRBV7-3 and TRBJ1-5, is GAGVSQTPSNKVTEKGKYVELRCDPISGHTALYWYRQSLGQGPEFLIYFQGTGAADDSGLPNDRFFAVRPEGSVSTLKIQRTERGDSAVYLCASSQGANQPQHFGDGTRLSIL.

In DNA form, the CDR3 reads TGTGCCAGTAGTATGGGACTAGCGGGAGGTTTCGATGAGCAGTTCTTC. This encodes CASSMGLAGGFDEQFF. The chain combines TRBV19 with TRBJ2-1; the match to TRBD2 covers 15 bases. CDR1 and CDR2 from the germline V gene are LNHDA and SQIVND (reference sequence). After removal of 3 bases from V and 8 bases from J, the junction contained 5 bases not matched to a gene. There are 16 residues in the CDR3.

Only a few counts were recorded for this clonotype. CDR3: CASSSTKLAGYNEQFF. CDR3 sequence (DNA): TGCGCCAGCAGCTCTACGAAGCTAGCGGGATACAATGAGCAGTTCTTC. The V and J genes are TRBV5-1 and TRBJ2-1; 9 bases align to TRBD2. Germline-derived CDR1 and CDR2 are SGHRS and YFSETQ. The CDR3 spans 16 residues. Losses at the gene ends were 3 bases for V and 4 bases for J; bases not matched to a gene: 8.

The chain has TRBV12-3 or TRBV12-4 and TRBJ2-5; no reliable D call. The CDR3 is made up of 15 amino acids. Trimming removed 2 bases at V and 1 base at J, with 11 bases between. The DNA for the CDR3 is TGTGCCAGCAGTTTATGGACCCTCCGCCAAGAGACCCAGTACTTC. Translated: CASSLWTLRQETQYF.

The chain links TRBV7-9 to TRBJ2-1; D might be TRBD1 or TRBD2, each matching 9 bases. V lost 5 bases, J lost 9 bases, and 35 bases lay in between. In germline, CDR1 is SEHNR, CDR2 FQNEAQ (reference sequence). The CDR3 length is 20 residues. CDR3 in DNA: TGTGCCAGCAGCCCCTCCGGGACAGGGTTCCGCGGGAGGGCCTTCGGTGAGCAGTTCTTC. This sequence encodes CASSPSGTGFRGRAFGEQFF.

This clonotype was seen a handful of times. The V and J genes are TRBV18 and TRBJ2-2; no clear D gene. Germline V gene lookup returns CDR1 KGHSH and CDR2 LQKENI. The CDR3 extends over 13 amino acids. Trimming shortened V by 6 bases and J by 7 bases, and 12 bases separated the two germline ends. This chain's CDR3 is CASSLPVGGELFF. DNA of the CDR3: TGTGCCAGCTCGCTACCAGTTGGCGGGGAGCTGTTTTTT.

In its sample, this clonotype was seen a few times. The chain is built from TRBV20-1 and TRBJ2-1; 8 bases are shared with TRBD1. The CDR3 covers 14 residues. Trimming cost V 4 bases and J 4 bases; bases outside gene matches: 6. Germline lookup yields CDR1 DFQATT and CDR2 SNEGSKA (reference sequence). The CDR3 protein is CSATRGLFYNEQFF. The CDR3 DNA sequence: TGCAGTGCTACCAGGGGGCTGTTTTACAATGAGCAGTTCTTC.

The chain combines TRBV27 with TRBJ2-2, with D possibly TRBD1 on 6 matching bases. The ends were cut back, 8 bases at V and 5 bases at J, with 15 bases in the middle. The V gene's germline CDR1 is MNHEY and CDR2 SMNVEV (reference sequence). The CDR3 covers 14 residues. The CDR3 sequence: CASWGLVSTGELFF. In DNA, the CDR3 is TGTGCCAGCTGGGGGCTAGTTTCGACCGGGGAGCTGTTTTTT.

This chain uses TRBV5-1 with TRBJ2-7; no reliable D call. The CDR3 runs to 11 residues. The V end lost 3 bases, the J end lost 5 bases, and 6 bases lay between the germline ends. CDR1 SGHRS and CDR2 YFSETQ come from the germline V gene. This chain's CDR3 is CASSSLDEQYF. CDR3 nucleotide sequence: TGCGCCAGCAGCTCTTTAGACGAGCAGTACTTC. Complete variable domain (other parts from reference TRBV5-1 and TRBJ2-7): KAGVTQTPRYLIKTRGQQVTLSCSPISGHRSVSWYQQTPGQGLQFLFEYFSETQRNKGNFPGRFSGRQFSNSRSEMNVSTLELGDSALYLCASSSLDEQYFGPGTRLTVT.

This clonotype was found many times. V and J are TRBV5-1 and TRBJ2-5; D not certain. Germline CDR1 is SGHRS and CDR2 is YFSETQ. CDR3 length: 11 amino acids. Trimming left V 0 bases short and J 3 bases short, with 0 bases between. The CDR3 region is CASSLEETQYF. In nucleotides, the CDR3 is TGCGCCAGCAGCTTGGAAGAGACCCAGTACTTC.

There are a few counts of this clonotype. The genes are TRBV20-1 and TRBJ1-4, with D perhaps matching TRBD1 (5 bases). V was clipped by 6 bases and J by 2 bases, with 13 bases between them. The CDR3 has 14 amino acids. CDR1 is DFQATT, CDR2 SNEGSKA, per germline (reference sequence). The CDR3 sequence is CSAPDSGTNEKLFF. The CDR3 bases are TGCAGTGCCCCCGACTCAGGGACTAATGAAAAACTGTTTTTT.

This clonotype was seen a handful of times. V usage is TRBV29-1 and J usage is TRBJ1-1; TRBD1 matches 7 bases. J lost 11 bases, V lost 6 bases, and 6 bases had no gene match. This CDR3 contains 10 residues. CDR1 and CDR2 from the germline V gene are SQVTM and ANQGSEA. This CDR3 reads CSVVTGPAFF. The CDR3 nucleotides read TGCAGCGTAGTGACAGGGCCGGCTTTCTTT.

The V gene is TRBV6-1, the J gene TRBJ2-1, with D unclear. The germline CDR1 and CDR2 sequences are MNHNS and SASEGT. V shed 6 bases and J shed 5 bases, with 14 bases lying between them. CDR3 size: 14 residues. The CDR3 DNA follows: TGTGCCAGCAGACTATCGCGGACGGACAATGAGCAGTTCTTC. This gives the protein CASRLSRTDNEQFF.